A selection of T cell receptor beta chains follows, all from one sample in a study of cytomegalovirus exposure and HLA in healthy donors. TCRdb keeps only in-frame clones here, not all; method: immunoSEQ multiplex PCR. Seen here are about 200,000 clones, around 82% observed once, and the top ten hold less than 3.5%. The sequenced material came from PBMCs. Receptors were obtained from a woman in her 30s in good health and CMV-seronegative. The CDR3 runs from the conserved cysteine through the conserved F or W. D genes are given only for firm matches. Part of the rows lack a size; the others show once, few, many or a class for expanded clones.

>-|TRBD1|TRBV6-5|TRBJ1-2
TGTGCCAGCAGTTACCATCGGACAGGGGGGCCCTATGGCTACACCTTC
CASSYHRTGGPYGYTF
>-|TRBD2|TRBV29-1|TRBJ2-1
TGCAGCGTTCGGAAGAGCGGGGGAGGGGACAATGAGCAGTTCTTC
CSVRKSGGGDNEQFF
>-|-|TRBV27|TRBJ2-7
TGTGCCAGCAGTTTATTTGCAGGGGCCATCTCCTACGAGCAGTACTTC
CASSLFAGAISYEQYF
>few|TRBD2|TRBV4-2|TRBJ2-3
TGTGCCAGCAGCCAAGGAATAGCGGGGGGGGAAGATACGCAGTATTTT
CASSQGIAGGEDTQYF
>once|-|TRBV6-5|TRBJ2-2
TGTGCCAGCAGTTACTTTGGGGGGAGTCTGAACCGGGAGCTGTTTTTT
CASSYFGGSLNRELFF
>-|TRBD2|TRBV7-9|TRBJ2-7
TGTGCCAGCAGTCCTCGACTAGCGGTTGGCTACGAGCAGTACTTC
CASSPRLAVGYEQYF
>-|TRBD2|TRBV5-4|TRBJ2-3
TGTGCCAGCAGACACGCCTCTAGCGGGAGCACAGATACGCAGTATTTT
CASRHASSGSTDTQYF
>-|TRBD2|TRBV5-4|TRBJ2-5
TGTGCCAGCAGCTTCCCCCGGGGGGGGGCGGAGACCCAGTACTTC
CASSFPRGGAETQYF
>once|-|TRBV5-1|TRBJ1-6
TGCGCCAGCAGCTTGGGCAGTATGAGGAATTCACCCCTCCACTTT
CASSLGSMRNSPLHF
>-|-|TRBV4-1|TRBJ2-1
TGCGCCAGCAGCCAAGGGTTCGGGGAGTACAATGAGCAGTTCTTC
CASSQGFGEYNEQFF
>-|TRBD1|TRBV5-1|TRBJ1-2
TGCGCCAGCAGCCAAATAGAACAGGGGCCCCTGGGCTACACCTTC
CASSQIEQGPLGYTF
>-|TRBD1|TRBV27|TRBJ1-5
TGTGCCAGCAGTTGGACAGGGGGCAATCAGCCCCAGCATTTT
CASSWTGGNQPQHF
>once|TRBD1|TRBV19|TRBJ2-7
TGTGCCACCGCCCCCGGGACAGCAATCTACGAGCAGTACTTC
CATAPGTAIYEQYF
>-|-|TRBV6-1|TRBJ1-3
TGTGCCAGTCATGAAAGTAGCTCTGGAAACACCATATATTTT
CASHESSSGNTIYF
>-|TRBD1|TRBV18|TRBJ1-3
TGTGCCAGCTCACGGCCCAGATCACAGGGGAAGGCTGGAAACACCATATATTTT
CASSRPRSQGKAGNTIYF
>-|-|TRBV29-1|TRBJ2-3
TGCAGCGTTGAGGTGGACACACATCCCGATACGCAGTATTTT
CSVEVDTHPDTQYF
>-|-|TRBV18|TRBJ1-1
TGTGCTAGCTCACCACTTCCGGGAGGGAGCACTGAAGCTTTCTTT
CASSPLPGGSTEAFF
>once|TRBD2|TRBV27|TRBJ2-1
TGTGCCAGCAGTTTAATCGGGGGGGTCAATGAGCAGTTCTTC
CASSLIGGVNEQFF
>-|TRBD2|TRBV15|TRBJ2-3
TGTGCCACCAGCAGAGATGGGGCGGGAGCCTCCACAGATACGCAGTATTTT
CATSRDGAGASTDTQYF
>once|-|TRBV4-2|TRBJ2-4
TGTGCCAGCAGCCAAGATGGGGCTGTGGGCAAAAACATTCAGTACTTC
CASSQDGAVGKNIQYF
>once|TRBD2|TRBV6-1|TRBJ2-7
TGTGCCAGCAGTGACGGTGCGGGAGGCTCCTACGAGCAGTACTTC
CASSDGAGGSYEQYF
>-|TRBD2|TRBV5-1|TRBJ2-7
TGCGCCAGCAGGAGCGGGAGCTCCTACGAGCAGTACTTC
CASRSGSSYEQYF
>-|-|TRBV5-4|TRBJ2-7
TGTGCCAGCAGCCCGGACAAATTCACGAACGAGCAGTACTTC
CASSPDKFTNEQYF
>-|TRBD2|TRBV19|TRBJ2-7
TGTGCCAGTAGTATAGCGGGGACTAGCGCGTACGAGCAGTACTTC
CASSIAGTSAYEQYF
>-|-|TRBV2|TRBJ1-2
TGTGCCAGCGGTCGGCAGGTCAATAACTATGGCTACACCTTC
CASGRQVNNYGYTF
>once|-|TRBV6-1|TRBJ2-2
TGTGCCAGCAGTGAACTGGCCACCGGGGAGCTGTTTTTT
CASSELATGELFF
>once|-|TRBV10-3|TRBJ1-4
TGTGCCATCAAGGGGTCCGAAGGGCCTGATAATGAAAAACTGTTTTTT
CAIKGSEGPDNEKLFF
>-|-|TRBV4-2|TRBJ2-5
TGTGCCAGCAGCCAAGCGGCTAGCGCGACCCAAGAGACCCAGTACTTC
CASSQAASATQETQYF
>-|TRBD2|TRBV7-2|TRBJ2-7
TGTGCCAGCAGCTTTGATGGCGGGGGGGCCATTTACGAGCAGTACTTC
CASSFDGGGAIYEQYF
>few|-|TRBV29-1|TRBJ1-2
TGCAGCGTTGACGCGGGCGGGACTACACCGAATGGCTACACCTTC
CSVDAGGTTPNGYTF
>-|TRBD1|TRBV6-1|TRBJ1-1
TGTGCCAGCAACACCTGGGACTGGACAGGCGGCGGGGCTTTCTTT
CASNTWDWTGGGAFF
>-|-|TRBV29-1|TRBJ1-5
TGCAGCGTTGAGGTAGGGGGTCGCAATCAGCCCCAGCATTTT
CSVEVGGRNQPQHF
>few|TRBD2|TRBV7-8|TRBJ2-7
TGTGCCAGCAGCTTAGGCGCAACTAGCGGTTCCTACGAGCAGTACTTC
CASSLGATSGSYEQYF
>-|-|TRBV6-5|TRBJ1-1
TGTGCCAGCAGTGGAACAGGGCTGAACACTGAAGCTTTCTTT
CASSGTGLNTEAFF
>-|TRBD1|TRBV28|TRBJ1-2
TGTGCCAGTATGACAGGGGGAGTAGTTGGCTACACCTTC
CASMTGGVVGYTF
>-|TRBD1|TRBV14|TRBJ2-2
TGTGCCAGCAGCCAATGGGGGACAGGGATTATCGGGGAGCTGTTTTTT
CASSQWGTGIIGELFF